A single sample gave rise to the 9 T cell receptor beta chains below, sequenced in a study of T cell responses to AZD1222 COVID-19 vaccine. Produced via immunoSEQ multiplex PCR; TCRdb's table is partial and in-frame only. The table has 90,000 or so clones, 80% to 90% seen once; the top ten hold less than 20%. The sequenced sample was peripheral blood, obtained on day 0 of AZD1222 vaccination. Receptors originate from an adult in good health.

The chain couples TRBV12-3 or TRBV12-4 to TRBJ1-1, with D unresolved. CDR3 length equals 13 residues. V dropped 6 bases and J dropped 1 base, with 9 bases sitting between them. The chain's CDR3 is CASSEGPNTEAFF. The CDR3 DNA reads TGTGCCAGCAGCGAAGGGCCGAACACTGAAGCTTTCTTT.

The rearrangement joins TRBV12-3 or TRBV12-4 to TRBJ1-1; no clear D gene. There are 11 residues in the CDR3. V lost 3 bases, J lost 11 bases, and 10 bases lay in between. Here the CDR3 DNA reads TGTGCCAGCAGTTTGTGGGGAGACGCTTTCTTT. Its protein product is CASSLWGDAFF.

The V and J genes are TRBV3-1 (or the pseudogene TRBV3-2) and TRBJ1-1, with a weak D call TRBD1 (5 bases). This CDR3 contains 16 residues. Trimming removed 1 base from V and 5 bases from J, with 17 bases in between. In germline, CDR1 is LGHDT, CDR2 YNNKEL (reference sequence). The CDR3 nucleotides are TGTGCCAGCAGCCAAGGGGGGTTACGGGGGAGGACTGAAGCTTTCTTT. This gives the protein CASSQGGLRGRTEAFF.

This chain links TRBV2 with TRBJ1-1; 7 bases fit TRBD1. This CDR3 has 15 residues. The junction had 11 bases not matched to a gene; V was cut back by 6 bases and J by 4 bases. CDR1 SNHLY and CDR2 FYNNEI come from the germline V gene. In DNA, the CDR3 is TGTGCCAGCAGACCTCCGACAGGGCAGGGCACTGAAGCTTTCTTT. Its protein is CASRPPTGQGTEAFF.

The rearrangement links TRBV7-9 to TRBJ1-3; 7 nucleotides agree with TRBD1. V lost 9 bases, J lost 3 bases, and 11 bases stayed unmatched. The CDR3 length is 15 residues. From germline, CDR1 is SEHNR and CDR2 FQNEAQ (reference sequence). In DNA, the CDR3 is TGTGCCAGTTGGACAGGCCGACCCGATGGAAACACCATATATTTT. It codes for CASWTGRPDGNTIYF.

Written as DNA, the CDR3 is TGTGCCAGCAGCCGGACAGGGAATAATTCACCCCTCCACTTT. It is translated as CASSRTGNNSPLHF. The chain has TRBV3-1 (or the pseudogene TRBV3-2) and TRBJ1-6; 8 bases align to TRBD1. The CDR3 extends over 14 amino acids. The V gene's germline CDR1 is LGHDT and CDR2 YNNKEL (reference sequence). Trimming cost V 4 bases and J 5 bases; bases outside gene matches: 1.

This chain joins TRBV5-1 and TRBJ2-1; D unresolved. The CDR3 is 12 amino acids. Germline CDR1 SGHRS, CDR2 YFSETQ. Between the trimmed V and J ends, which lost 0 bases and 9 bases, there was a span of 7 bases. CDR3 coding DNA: TGCGCCAGCAGCTTGGAGGTGGGTGAGCAGTTCTTC. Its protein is CASSLEVGEQFF.

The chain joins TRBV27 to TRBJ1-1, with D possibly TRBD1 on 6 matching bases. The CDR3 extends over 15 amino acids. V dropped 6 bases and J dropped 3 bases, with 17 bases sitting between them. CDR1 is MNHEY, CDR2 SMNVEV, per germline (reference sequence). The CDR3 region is CASRPWGGADTEAFF. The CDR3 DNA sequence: TGTGCCAGCAGGCCTTGGGGGGGCGCGGACACTGAAGCTTTCTTT.

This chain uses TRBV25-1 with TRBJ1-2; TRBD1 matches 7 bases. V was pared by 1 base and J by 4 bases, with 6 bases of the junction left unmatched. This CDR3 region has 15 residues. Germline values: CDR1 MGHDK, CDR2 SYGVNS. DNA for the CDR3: TGTGCCAGCAGTGAATTTTCAGGGGGGGGCTATGGCTACACCTTC. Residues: CASSEFSGGGYGYTF.